The clone carrying this TCR beta chain occurred a few times. As yet, its antigen is unknown. CDR1 and CDR2 from the germline V gene are ENHRY and SYGVKD. CDR3 length: 15 amino acids. V lost 4 bases and J lost 7, with 19 bases in between. These data originate in a study of T-cell memory formation after mild COVID-19. Study-wide results and limits: The pre-infection memory compartment contained some responding clones, suggesting cross-reactive memory joined. The CD4+ clones that contracted clustered mainly within CM and EM, and the CD8+ clones concentrated in EMRA.

TCR alpha and TCR beta cDNA libraries carrying sample barcodes and UMIs came from 5'RACE with constant-segment primers. TCRdb re-called the 5' RACE reads through MiXCR, storing one row per CDR3 protein. The data show 550,000 to 700,000 distinct CDR3 sequences, roughly 18% seen once. The TCR sequence derives from an adult woman who had mild COVID-19 (a few samples of this study predate the infection). Cell type and time point are not known. Specimen: PBMCs or a T cell subset sorted from them (not recorded which). The chain links TRBV10-3 to TRBJ1-2; D call uncertain. The CDR3 loop reads CAISGGEGWVVGYTF. The CDR3 coding sequence is TGTGCCATCAGTGGTGGAGAAGGGTGGGTAGTTGGCTACACCTTC.